There are a few counts of the clone carrying this T cell receptor beta chain. Peripheral blood, roughly 9.3 milliliters per donor, was collected. Total RNA was isolated from each sample in quantities of at least 6 micrograms. The second PCR ran about 6 to 11 cycles with a sample-barcoded 5' primer and J-beta primers. Each single sample gave us at least 2.5 million CDR3-containing paired-end reads. TCRdb re-analysed the 5' RACE reads in MiXCR, keeping a single row per CDR3 protein. The sample shows about 640,000 distinct CDR3 sequences, 58% of them seen only once. This sample stems from a study of blood T cells in healthy people across ages. The sequence was collected from a man aged 55-75 years in good health. Sequencing used blood.

The CDR3 here is CASTRTGELFF. CDR3 sequence (DNA): TGTGCCAGCACCCGAACCGGGGAGCTGTTTTTT. V is TRBV2 and J is TRBJ2-2; D is undetermined. The V end was cut by 7 bases, the J end by 5 bases, with 5 bases between. This CDR3 region has 11 residues. Germline CDR1 is SNHLY and CDR2 is FYNNEI.